These 24 T cell receptor beta chains share one sample of origin, sequenced in a study of beta chain features in type 1 diabetes. Investigators reverse transcribed all isolated RNA, so they sequenced expressed TCRB transcripts. The protocol was immunoSEQ multiplex PCR, while the TCRdb copy is restricted to in-frame clones and leaves out a portion. Of about 140,000 clones listed, roughly a tenth are singletons. The sequencing sample was made of naive CD4+ T cells from blood. Every receptor here comes from a man aged 18 to 29 in good health.

This chain joins TRBV5-6 and TRBJ2-5; TRBD2 matches 7 bases. The junction had 6 bases not matched to a gene; V was cut back by 3 bases and J by 4 bases. The V gene's germline CDR1 is SGHDT and CDR2 YYEEEE. The CDR3 sequence is 14 residues long. The CDR3 DNA follows: TGTGCCAGCAGCTCGGTCGGGGAGGGAGAGACCCAGTACTTC. It translates to CASSSVGEGETQYF.

The V and J genes are TRBV10-2 and TRBJ2-7, with TRBD1 identical over 7 bases. J gave up 1 base and V 10 bases, and 4 bases lay outside the gene matches. Germline V gives CDR1 WSHSY, CDR2 SAAADI. The CDR3 consists of 12 residues. The CDR3 DNA sequence: TGCGCCACCGCGGACAGGTCCTACGAGCAGTACTTC. It is translated as CATADRSYEQYF.

This clone was counted ten times or more. J is TRBJ1-2 and V is TRBV18; 7 bases agree with TRBD1. In germline, CDR1 is KGHSH, CDR2 LQKENI. V was clipped by 3 bases and J by 6 bases; unmatched bases: 1. This CDR3 has 12 amino acids. Here the CDR3 reads CASSPDRDGYTF. As DNA, the CDR3 is TGTGCCAGCTCACCCGACAGGGATGGCTACACCTTC.

V and J are TRBV6-5 and TRBJ1-1; D perhaps matches TRBD1 (6 bases). Between the trimmed V and J ends, which lost 7 bases and 5 bases, there was a span of 17 bases. CDR1 MNHEY and CDR2 SVGAGI come from the germline V gene. The length of the CDR3 is 14 residues. The CDR3 spells CASTIGAGVTEAFF. In DNA, the CDR3 is TGTGCCAGCACCATAGGGGCAGGGGTAACTGAAGCTTTCTTT.

This clone was counted a few times. The chain couples TRBV18 to TRBJ1-6; 7 bases align to TRBD1. CDR3 length equals 13 residues. J was trimmed by 7 bases and V by 4 bases; bases with no gene match: 1. Germline loops: CDR1 KGHSH, CDR2 LQKENI. In DNA form, the CDR3 reads TGTGCCAGCTCACAGGGACAGAATTCACCCCTCCACTTT. Translated: CASSQGQNSPLHF.

This clone was found a few times. V and J are TRBV30 and TRBJ2-7, with 9 bases identical to TRBD1. J gave up 6 bases and V 3 bases, and 6 bases lay outside the gene matches. This CDR3 spans 13 amino acids. Germline assignment: CDR1 GTSNPN and CDR2 SVGIG (reference sequence). DNA of the CDR3: TGTGCCTGGAGCGGGACAGGGCCCTCCGAGCAGTACTTC. Protein: CAWSGTGPSEQYF.

The chain uses TRBV5-1 and TRBJ2-5; 8 bases agree with TRBD1. Germline loops: CDR1 SGHRS, CDR2 YFSETQ. V trimming: 0 bases; J trimming: 4 bases; junction bases outside the gene matches: 8. The CDR3 extends over 16 amino acids. In DNA form, the CDR3 reads TGCGCCAGCAGCTTGGTTGGGCAGGGGGCTGGAGAGACCCAGTACTTC. It encodes CASSLVGQGAGETQYF.

This clone was seen more than once but under ten times. The V call is TRBV19, the J call TRBJ2-5, with 9 positions matching TRBD1. Germline V gives CDR1 LNHDA, CDR2 SQIVND (reference sequence). The CDR3 extends over 15 amino acids. Unmatched junction bases numbered 11, after V lost 7 bases and J lost 5 bases. The CDR3 DNA sequence: TGTGCCAGTACCACGACCGGGACAGGGACTGAGACCCAGTACTTC. This codes for CASTTTGTGTETQYF. The full variable domain, its missing parts supplied by reference TRBV19 and TRBJ2-5, is DGGITQSPKYLFRKEGQNVTLSCEQNLNHDAMYWYRQDPGQGLRLIYYSQIVNDFQKGDIAEGYSVSREKKESFPLTVTSAQKNPTAFYLCASTTTGTGTETQYFGPGTRLLVL.

This clone was counted only a few times. This chain links TRBV19 with TRBJ1-2, with 9 bases identical to TRBD1. The germline V gene has CDR1 LNHDA and CDR2 SQIVND (reference sequence). With 4 bases clipped from V and 5 bases from J, the junction kept 5 bases outside the gene matches. The CDR3 sequence is 14 residues long. CDR3 amino acids: CASSKSDRGYGYTF. The CDR3 DNA reads as TGTGCCAGTAGTAAGTCGGACAGGGGATATGGCTACACCTTC.

This clone was counted a few times. The genes are TRBV5-8 and TRBJ2-5, with 9 bases aligning to TRBD1. Germline assignment: CDR1 SGHTS and CDR2 YDEGEE. The CDR3 is 17 amino acids. V shed 0 bases and J 4 bases; nucleotides not matched to a gene: 10. The CDR3 DNA follows: TGTGCCAGCAGCTTGGCCCTGGTACAGGGGGCTGGAGAGACCCAGTACTTC. It yields the protein CASSLALVQGAGETQYF. The full variable domain, completed using reference TRBV5-8 and TRBJ2-5, is EAGVTQSPTHLIKTRGQQATLRCSPISGHTSVYWYQQALGLGLQFLLWYDEGEERNRGNFPPRFSGRQFPNYSSELNVNALELEDSALYLCASSLALVQGAGETQYFGPGTRLLVL.

The J gene is TRBJ1-3, the V gene TRBV21-1; TRBD1, the table's D call, lacks a check against the DNA. TRBV21-1 is tagged as a pseudogene. This CDR3 spans 14 amino acids. Here the CDR3 DNA reads TGTGCCAGCAGCAACGGGACAGGGAGTTTCCCCATATATTTT. Its protein product is CASSNGTGSFPIYF.

This chain uses TRBV27 with TRBJ2-3; D remains unclear. The CDR3 consists of 14 residues. Looked up from germline, CDR1 is MNHEY and CDR2 is SMNVEV (reference sequence). V gave up 2 bases and J gave up 1 base, with 7 bases separating them. CDR3 DNA: TGTGCCAGCAGTTTAGGGCAGGGCACAGATACGCAGTATTTT. It specifies CASSLGQGTDTQYF.

In this sample, this clone turned up many times. CDR3: CASSIPRAGGYNEQFF. CDR3 DNA sequence: TGTGCCAGCAGTATCCCCCGCGCGGGGGGCTACAATGAGCAGTTCTTC. This chain joins TRBV28 and TRBJ2-1, with TRBD2 matching over 8 bases. The germline gives CDR1 MDHEN, CDR2 SYDVKM. The CDR3 is made up of 16 amino acids. With V trimmed by 5 bases and J by 3 bases, 9 bases remained unmatched.

This chain uses TRBV7-3 with TRBJ1-6; D is ambiguous. V shed 0 bases and J shed 7 bases, with 7 bases lying between them. The CDR3 loop spans 14 amino acids. Germline V gives CDR1 SGHTA, CDR2 FQGTGA. CDR3 protein: CASSLTPANSPLHF. The CDR3 DNA reads TGTGCCAGCAGCTTAACTCCTGCGAATTCACCCCTCCACTTT. The whole variable domain, filled in from reference TRBV7-3 and TRBJ1-6, reads GAGVSQTPSNKVTEKGKYVELRCDPISGHTALYWYRQSLGQGPEFLIYFQGTGAADDSGLPNDRFFAVRPEGSVSTLKIQRTERGDSAVYLCASSLTPANSPLHFGNGTRLTVT.

Many counts were recorded for this clone. This sequence joins TRBV18 and TRBJ2-3; 9 nucleotides line up with TRBD2. The germline gives CDR1 KGHSH, CDR2 LQKENI. The CDR3 extends over 15 amino acids. V was clipped by 6 bases and J by 2 bases; unmatched bases: 6. For the CDR3, the DNA is TGTGCCAGCTCGCCTCTAGCGGGGTACACAGATACGCAGTATTTT. Its translation is CASSPLAGYTDTQYF.

The chain links TRBV19 to TRBJ2-7, with 9 bases that match TRBD1. Germline V gives CDR1 LNHDA, CDR2 SQIVND (reference sequence). CDR3 length: 14 amino acids. J lost 5 bases, V lost 2 bases, and 4 bases had no gene match. The CDR3 protein is CASSIPWTGDEQYF. DNA for the CDR3: TGTGCCAGTAGTATACCTTGGACAGGGGACGAGCAGTACTTC. The full variable domain, rest sourced from reference TRBV19 and TRBJ2-7, is DGGITQSPKYLFRKEGQNVTLSCEQNLNHDAMYWYRQDPGQGLRLIYYSQIVNDFQKGDIAEGYSVSREKKESFPLTVTSAQKNPTAFYLCASSIPWTGDEQYFGPGTRLTVT.

V is TRBV5-4 and J is TRBJ1-4; 8 nucleotides match TRBD1. Trimming took 5 bases from V and 3 from J; bases not matched to a gene: 6. CDR1 and CDR2 (germline): SGHNT, YYREEE (reference sequence). CDR3 length: 15 residues. CDR3 DNA: TGTGCCAGCAGAACGACAGGGGAGGCTAATGAAAAACTGTTTTTT. It encodes CASRTTGEANEKLFF.

This rearrangement joins TRBV6-1 to TRBJ1-4, with a tentative D call TRBD1 (5 bases). The V end was cut by 6 bases, the J end by 8 bases, with 16 bases between. CDR3 length: 14 residues. The germline V gene has CDR1 MNHNS and CDR2 SASEGT. As DNA, the CDR3 is TGTGCCAGCAGAGTAGGGCAGGGTAGGGAAAAACTGTTTTTT. Translation: CASRVGQGREKLFF.

This clone was counted between two and nine times. The chain is built from TRBV27 and TRBJ1-2, with TRBD1 matching 8 bases. V dropped 0 bases and J dropped 9; count of bases not matched to a gene: 15. The CDR3 sequence is 17 residues long. Per the germline V gene, CDR1 is MNHEY and CDR2 is SMNVEV (reference sequence). As DNA, the CDR3 is TGTGCCAGCAGTTTATCGTACTGGGACAGGCCGATAAGGAGCTACACCTTC. This encodes CASSLSYWDRPIRSYTF.

This clone turned up a few times. V is TRBV6-4 and J is TRBJ2-1; 11 bases fit TRBD2. Germline assignment: CDR1 MRHNA and CDR2 SNTAGT. CDR3 size: 16 residues. V shed 2 bases, J shed 3 bases, and the junction held 3 bases outside the gene matches. Here the CDR3 reads CASSDRTSGGYNEQFF. The CDR3 DNA is TGTGCCAGCAGTGACCGTACTAGCGGGGGCTACAATGAGCAGTTCTTC.

The V gene is TRBV6-5, the J gene TRBJ2-7; 7 bases align to TRBD1. With V trimmed by 0 bases and J by 0 bases, 5 bases remained unmatched. The CDR3 consists of 16 residues. From germline, CDR1 is MNHEY and CDR2 SVGAGI. This chain's CDR3 is CASSYSRQGASYEQYF. DNA for the CDR3: TGTGCCAGCAGTTACTCGAGACAGGGCGCCTCCTACGAGCAGTACTTC.

The CDR3 is CASSSSEKLFF. In nucleotides, the CDR3 is TGTGCCAGCAGCTCCAGTGAAAAACTGTTTTTT. The chain carries TRBV7-8 and TRBJ1-4; D not certain. Per the germline V gene, CDR1 is SGHVS and CDR2 is FQNEAQ. V was clipped by 4 bases and J by 7 bases, with 4 bases between them. The CDR3 covers 11 residues.

This clone was observed a few times. The CDR3 DNA reads as TGTGCCAGCAGTACCTGGACAGGGGTGGCCACAGATACGCAGTATTTT. Its protein product is CASSTWTGVATDTQYF. The rearrangement links TRBV28 to TRBJ2-3, with 9 bases lining up with TRBD1. The V segment lost 5 bases and the J segment 2 bases; nucleotides outside the gene matches: 8. The CDR3 has 16 residues. CDR1 and CDR2 (germline): MDHEN, SYDVKM.

This clone was picked up a small number of times. The chain uses TRBV7-2 and TRBJ1-2, with a weak D call TRBD1 (6 bases). V was trimmed by 2 bases and J by 6 bases, leaving 13 bases between them. From germline, CDR1 is SGHTA and CDR2 FQGNSA. The CDR3 loop spans 14 amino acids. The CDR3 here is CASSLYRQEDGYTF. The CDR3 DNA reads as TGTGCCAGCAGCTTATATAGACAGGAGGATGGCTACACCTTC.